The 8 T cell receptor beta chains given below trace back to one sample, sequenced in a study of T-cell reconstitution after alpha-beta-depleted transplantation in children. The TCRbeta library was prepared with unique molecular identifiers. TCRdb analysed the PCR reads with MiXCR anew, one entry per CDR3 protein. The profile covers fewer than 400,000 distinct CDR3 sequences, with around 21% appearing a single time and 3.5% to 4% taken by the ten largest. The specimen was PBMCs from the stem cell graft donor, collected from the stem cell graft. The receptors stem from a human donor who donated a stem cell graft to a child with acute myeloid leukemia.

This clonotype was detected a few times. This chain uses TRBV24-1 with TRBJ2-1; 8 bases are a match to TRBD1. The CDR3 spans 15 residues. Trimming cost V 8 bases and J 7 bases; bases outside gene matches: 12. CDR1 is KGHDR and CDR2 is SFDVKD in the germline V gene. In DNA form, the CDR3 reads TGTGCCACCAAGTTAGGACAGGGAGTTTCAAATGAGCAGTTCTTC. Protein: CATKLGQGVSNEQFF.

The V and J genes are TRBV20-1 and TRBJ2-1; D is possibly TRBD2 (8 bases). The CDR3 totals 12 residues. Trimming took 4 bases from V and 12 from J, leaving 16 bases between them. The germline V gene encodes CDR1 DFQATT and CDR2 SNEGSKA (reference sequence). The CDR3, as DNA: TGCAGTGCTAAGAGACAGGGACTAGGGCAGTTCTTC. Translated, it gives CSAKRQGLGQFF.

The V call is TRBV20-1, the J call TRBJ2-7; D might be TRBD1 or TRBD2, each matching 5 bases. CDR1 DFQATT and CDR2 SNEGSKA come from the germline V gene (reference sequence). Trimming left V 0 bases short and J 4 bases short, with 16 bases between. The CDR3 spans 15 residues. CDR3 coding DNA: TGCAGTGCTAGAGACCTCCCCGGGACCAGATACGAGCAGTACTTC. Translation: CSARDLPGTRYEQYF.

The rearrangement uses TRBV29-1 and TRBJ2-1, with TRBD1 matching over 8 bases. CDR1 and CDR2 (germline): SQVTM, ANQGSEA. V was pared by 4 bases and J by 7 bases, with 9 bases of the junction left unmatched. CDR3 length: 14 residues. The CDR3 bases are TGCAGCGTTGTGGGCAGGGGGCTCGGGAATGAGCAGTTCTTC. This gives the protein CSVVGRGLGNEQFF.

The chain combines TRBV20-1 with TRBJ2-3; TRBD2 is a possible D gene (5 bases). This CDR3 is built from 15 residues. V gave up 8 bases and J gave up 3 bases, with 21 bases separating them. Germline values: CDR1 DFQATT, CDR2 SNEGSKA (reference sequence). The DNA for the CDR3 is TGCAGTACCCTAGCCCGACCGCGGCGGACAGATACGCAGTATTTT. Its protein is CSTLARPRRTDTQYF.

The chain is built from TRBV5-1 and TRBJ2-5, with D maybe TRBD1 (6 bases). The ends were cut back, 4 bases at V and 2 bases at J, with 15 bases in the middle. The CDR3 runs 15 residues. Germline CDR1 SGHRS, CDR2 YFSETQ. The CDR3 protein is CASSAGQFLQETQYF. The CDR3 DNA reads TGCGCCAGCAGCGCCGGACAGTTTCTACAAGAGACCCAGTACTTC.

The table lists this clonotype with many counts. The chain carries TRBV6-5 and TRBJ2-7; 15 nucleotides line up with TRBD2. Per the germline V gene, CDR1 is MNHEY and CDR2 is SVGAGI. The CDR3 loop spans 17 amino acids. Trimming took 2 bases from V and 2 from J; bases not matched to a gene: 4. The CDR3 sequence is CASSYAGTSGRTYEQYF. The CDR3 nucleotides are TGTGCCAGCAGTTACGCGGGGACTAGCGGGAGGACCTACGAGCAGTACTTC.

V and J are TRBV20-1 and TRBJ2-3; 8 nucleotides agree with TRBD2. CDR1 is DFQATT and CDR2 is SNEGSKA in the germline V gene (reference sequence). This CDR3 has 15 amino acids. V lost 6 bases to trimming and J lost 1 base; unmatched junction nucleotides: 9. For the CDR3, the DNA is TGCAGTGCGGCCCCTCTAGCGGGTCGCACAGATACGCAGTATTTT. Amino acid sequence: CSAAPLAGRTDTQYF.